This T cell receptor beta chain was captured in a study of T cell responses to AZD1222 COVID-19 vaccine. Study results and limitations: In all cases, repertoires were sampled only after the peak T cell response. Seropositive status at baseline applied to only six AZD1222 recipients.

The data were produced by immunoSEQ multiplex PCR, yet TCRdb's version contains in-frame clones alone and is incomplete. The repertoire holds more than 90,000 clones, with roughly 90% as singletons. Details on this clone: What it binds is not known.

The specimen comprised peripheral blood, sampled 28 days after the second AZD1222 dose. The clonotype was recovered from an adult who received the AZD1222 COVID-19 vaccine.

The CDR3 region is CASSLADLAGVIGELFF. In nucleotides, the CDR3 is TGTGCCAGCAGCTTAGCGGATCTAGCGGGAGTGATCGGGGAGCTGTTTTTT. The chain recombines TRBV11-3 with TRBJ2-2, with 10 bases aligning to TRBD2. The CDR3 consists of 17 residues. V lost 1 base and J lost 7; bases outside the gene matches: 9. Germline loops: CDR1 SGHNT, CDR2 YENEEA.